This TCR beta chain was retrieved from a study of T cells in Graves' hyperthyroidism and ophthalmopathy. Findings of the study overall: From stable hyperthyroidism, ophthalmopathy was set apart by a 13 V-J model. Researchers found most expanded thyroid clonotypes above 0.001 in blood as well.

Regions amplified from RNA transcripts were the TCR beta CDR3 regions. The HTBI primer set was used in a first-round RT-PCR of the TCR CDR3. TCRdb called the multiplex PCR reads again in MiXCR, with one record for every CDR3 protein. The sample has approximately 530,000 distinct CDR3 sequences, over 15% seen once. From germline, CDR1 is MNHEY and CDR2 SVGEGT. The CDR3 is made up of 18 amino acids. Losses at the gene ends were 4 bases for V and 0 bases for J; bases not matched to a gene: 12. This clonotype occurred many times. Its antigen is not identified. The genes are TRBV6-2 or TRBV6-3 and TRBJ1-5; 7 nucleotides line up with TRBD1. Sequenced material: blood. The sequence was collected from a young woman with Graves' hyperthyroidism. DNA for the CDR3: TGTGCCAGCAGTTCCTTGGGACAGAGCGATTATAGCAATCAGCCCCAGCATTTT. Translation: CASSSLGQSDYSNQPQHF.